This T cell receptor beta chain was documented in a study of shared T cell receptors in the human thymus. Germline values: CDR1 MNHEY, CDR2 SVGAGI. V was pared by 5 bases and J by 4 bases, with 13 bases between. The CDR3 loop spans 14 amino acids. The table came from immunoSEQ multiplex PCR; TCRdb's copy has only in-frame clones and leaves some out. The sample yields 500,000 to 750,000 clones, 70% to 90% seen once. This sample also appeared in a second study, on human thymus T cells. That study adds: Related research described strongly overlapping thymic repertoires in unrelated people.

The material sequenced was thymocytes. V gene TRBV6-5 combines with J gene TRBJ2-3; perhaps TRBD2 as D (6 bases). This clonotype originated in a boy in the first two years of life with a congenital heart defect. Here the CDR3 DNA reads TGTGCCAGCAGTGGCGGGAATGATCCAGATACGCAGTATTTT. Translating gives CASSGGNDPDTQYF.